This is a list of T cell receptor beta chains from one sample in a study of blood T cell repertoires in COVID-19. The table came from immunoSEQ multiplex PCR; TCRdb's copy has only in-frame clones and leaves some out. This table holds 200,000 or so clones, 89% found once. Sample: PBMCs or T cells enriched from blood (not recorded which). These receptors all stem from a young woman who had recovered from COVID-19. Each CDR3 is given with its conserved first and last residue. A D gene is named only where the DNA matches it firmly. Expanded clones get a size class; other rows say once, few or many, or leave the size out.

size: .; D: .; V: TRBV28; J: TRBJ1-1; DNA: TGTGCCAGCAGCCTAGCGCAGTTAAACACTGAAGCTTTCTTT; CDR3: CASSLAQLNTEAFF
size: .; D: TRBD1; V: TRBV5-1; J: TRBJ1-3; DNA: TGCGCCAGCAGCTCCGACAGGGATCTTGGAAACACCATATATTTT; CDR3: CASSSDRDLGNTIYF
size: .; D: TRBD1; V: TRBV2; J: TRBJ1-6; DNA: TGTGCCAGCAGTGGAACAGGGGGCATTTCACCCCTCCACTTT; CDR3: CASSGTGGISPLHF
size: .; D: .; V: TRBV5-5; J: TRBJ1-2; DNA: TGTGCCAGCAGCTCTACCTGGACACCAGGCTACACCTTC; CDR3: CASSSTWTPGYTF
size: once; D: TRBD2; V: TRBV28; J: TRBJ2-7; DNA: TGTGCCAGCACTTACCGGGGGCGGGGGGCCGCCTACGAGCAGTACTTC; CDR3: CASTYRGRGAAYEQYF
size: .; D: TRBD1; V: TRBV5-1; J: TRBJ2-1; DNA: TGCGCCAGCAGCTTGAATTCAGGGGGCGATGAGCAGTTCTTC; CDR3: CASSLNSGGDEQFF
size: .; D: .; V: TRBV30; J: TRBJ1-3; DNA: TGTGCCCTTCCCGGGTCAGGGGAAAACACCATATATTTT; CDR3: CALPGSGENTIYF
size: .; D: .; V: TRBV18; J: TRBJ2-3; DNA: TGTGCCAGCTCACCACCGGACTTATCCGATACGCAGTATTTT; CDR3: CASSPPDLSDTQYF
size: .; D: .; V: TRBV10-3; J: TRBJ2-7; DNA: TGTGCCATCAGTGAGACAGGTTTCTCCTACGAGCAGTACTTC; CDR3: CAISETGFSYEQYF
size: once; D: TRBD1; V: TRBV28; J: TRBJ1-1; DNA: TGTGCCAGCAGTACAGGGGGCGGAGGGAACACTGAAGCTTTCTTT; CDR3: CASSTGGGGNTEAFF
size: .; D: TRBD1; V: TRBV5-1; J: TRBJ1-4; DNA: TGCGCCAGCAGCAAGGACAGGACTAATGAAAAACTGTTTTTT; CDR3: CASSKDRTNEKLFF
size: .; D: TRBD1; V: TRBV7-9; J: TRBJ1-2; DNA: TGTGCCAGCAGCGACTACAGGGGGCGAACGAACTATGGCTACACCTTC; CDR3: CASSDYRGRTNYGYTF
size: .; D: .; V: TRBV28; J: TRBJ1-2; DNA: TGTGCCAGCAGCCCGGCGGAGCGTCATGGCTACACCTTC; CDR3: CASSPAERHGYTF
size: .; D: .; V: TRBV7-2; J: TRBJ2-2; DNA: TGTGCCAGCAGCTCCTACAGGGTCCGTATCGGGGAGCTGTTTTTT; CDR3: CASSSYRVRIGELFF
size: .; D: TRBD1; V: TRBV7-9; J: TRBJ1-5; DNA: TGTGCCAGCAGCCCCGGACAGGGGGTGAATCAGCCCCAGCATTTT; CDR3: CASSPGQGVNQPQHF
size: .; D: .; V: TRBV19; J: TRBJ1-1; DNA: TGTGCCAGTAGAGAGACGAACAGGGAAGCTTTCTTT; CDR3: CASRETNREAFF
size: .; D: .; V: TRBV24-1; J: TRBJ2-3; DNA: TGTGCCACCATGAGTAAGCGCGCTAGCACAGATACGCAGTATTTT; CDR3: CATMSKRASTDTQYF
size: .; D: TRBD1; V: TRBV5-1; J: TRBJ1-2; DNA: TGCGCCAGCACCACCGGGGACAGGGTCCGACGAGGCTACACCTTC; CDR3: CASTTGDRVRRGYTF
size: .; D: TRBD1; V: TRBV6-5; J: TRBJ1-5; DNA: TGTGCCAGCAGTCTAGGACAGGGCAATCAGCCCCAGCATTTT; CDR3: CASSLGQGNQPQHF
size: .; D: .; V: TRBV7-2; J: TRBJ1-5; DNA: TGTGCCAGCAGCTTTGGGAGGGGGGATCAGCCCCAGCATTTT; CDR3: CASSFGRGDQPQHF